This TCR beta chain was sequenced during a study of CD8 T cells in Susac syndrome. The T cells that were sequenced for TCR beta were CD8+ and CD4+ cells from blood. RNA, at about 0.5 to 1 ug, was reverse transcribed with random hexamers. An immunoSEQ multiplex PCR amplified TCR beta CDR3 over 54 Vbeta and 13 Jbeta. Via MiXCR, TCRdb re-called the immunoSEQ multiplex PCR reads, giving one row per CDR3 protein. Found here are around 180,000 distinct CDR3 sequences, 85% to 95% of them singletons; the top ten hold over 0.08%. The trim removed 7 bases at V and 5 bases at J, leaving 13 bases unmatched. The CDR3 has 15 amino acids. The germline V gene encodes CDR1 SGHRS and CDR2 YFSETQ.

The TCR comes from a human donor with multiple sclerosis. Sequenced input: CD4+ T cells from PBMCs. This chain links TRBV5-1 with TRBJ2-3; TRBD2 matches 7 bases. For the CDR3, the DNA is TGCGCCAGCCGCCAGGGAGGGAGGGCCTTAGATACGCAGTATTTT. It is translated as CASRQGGRALDTQYF.